This TCR beta chain emerged from a study of cytomegalovirus exposure and HLA in healthy donors (TCRdb year 2017). Describing the broader study: An earlier analysis of some 600 of the donors reported 250 to 350 Gb of sequence data and 117 million unique TCR beta sequences obtained from around 190 million T cells. An early release that covered more than 550 HLA-typed donors contained approximately 300 gigabases of sequencing data and tens of millions of unique TCR sequences. The genetic ancestry cluster associated with self-reported Caucasian donors included around 76% of the 398 genotyped donors. The study aimed to test whether signatures of past pathogen exposure could be identified by cataloging public T cell receptors. The study used immunosequencing to profile the T cell repertoires of 600 to 850 subjects and linked those repertoires to cytomegalovirus serostatus. A separate validation cohort of some 130 different subjects was used in addition to the roughly 620-subject first cohort. The study combined high-throughput TCR immunosequencing, statistical association of individual TCRs with disease status, and machine learning to predict cytomegalovirus infection status. To study patterns of TCR occurrence, a later analysis re-analyzed previously published TCR beta repertoires from 666 donors and added high-resolution HLA genotyping. Rather than using new phenotypic data, the later analysis identified candidate immune exposures from TCR beta sequences and from how often those sequences occurred across donors. An earlier analysis of 587 of the donors used high-throughput TCR beta sequencing to judge whether each TCR beta V gene segment behaved as functional or pseudogenic. Donor age, sex, ethnicity and CMV serostatus were compiled together with the repertoire data. In a later genetic analysis, genome-wide SNP genotypes for about three fifths of the roughly 670 donors were used, and that subset was treated as a discovery cohort. All discovery cohort repertoires had been generated on a single sequencing platform. HLA typing covered class I and class II loci at four-digit resolution. Typing coverage varied by locus: roughly 629-630 donors for A, B, C, DRB1 and DQB1; roughly 520 for DQA1; 600 to 610 for DPA1; approximately 490 for DPB1. Five DR-DQ haplotypes were treated as single units for association and clustering because of strong linkage in the cohort. Among roughly 400 genotyped donors of the cohort, an average of around 250,000 unique TCR beta nucleotide sequences was sequenced per donor, of which about 18% were non-productive.

As regards this clone: Its antigen remains unidentified. No per-base quality is available; no much larger clone lies one base away.

The cohort consisted of approximately 690 healthy bone marrow donors. All cohort members were sampled while nominally healthy, although unrecorded immune exposures were likely present. The donor tested CMV seronegative and was one of the 352 seronegative cohort members. A peripheral blood sample was provided by each donor, and peripheral blood mononuclear cells were used for TCR beta sequencing. Genomic DNA was extracted from the blood cell samples with the Qiagen DNeasy Blood Extraction Kit. The library came from the immunoSEQ multiplex PCR assay. A mixture of 60 forward primers for TCR Vbeta segments and 13 reverse primers for TCR Jbeta segments was used in the multiplex PCR. The CDR3 region of rearranged TCR beta genes was amplified from genomic DNA with a multiplex PCR assay. The amplified TCR beta libraries were sequenced on the Illumina HiSeq System as 87-base-pair reads. Processing in the source paper ran as follows. A later analysis tallied around 87 million unique TCR beta chains across the 666 repertoires, and about 12 million of those chains were shared by two or more donors. To remove PCR and sequencing errors, raw reads were error-corrected and collapsed into unique sequences using a nearest-neighbor algorithm that merged closely related sequences. To assign V, D and J gene segments, CDR3 sequences were aligned to IMGT reference sequences. For a sequence to be retained, at least a six-nucleotide match to both a V gene segment and a J gene segment was required. A rearrangement was called productive if the CDR3 had no stop codons and remained in frame with V and J, and every other rearrangement was called non-productive. Following IMGT convention, CDR3 was defined as the stretch from the second conserved V-encoded cysteine up to the conserved J-encoded phenylalanine. The earlier analysis of 500 to 650 of the donors excluded any sequence lacking an unambiguous match to a single V gene segment. An earlier analysis of 587 of the donors called V segments functional above 56.7% productive rearrangements and segregating when the between-donor standard deviation exceeded 5%. A statistical classification framework was built for diagnosing cytomegalovirus status from the catalog of TCR beta chain sequences. In a later analysis, TCR nucleotide sequences were compared against IMGT/GENE-DB human TR gene sequences so that V and J genes could be assigned. Using the TCRdist pipeline, a later analysis assigned CDR3 sequences along with most-parsimonious VDJ recombination scenarios. In a later analysis, each TCR beta chain was defined by its CDR3 amino acid sequence together with its V-gene family, and reads lacking a unique V-gene family were excluded. In a later analysis, fewer than 600 highly shared, low-generation-probability nucleotide sequences were removed to address suspected cross-contamination and a sequencing artifact. In a later analysis, a clonal expansion index for each public chain was calculated from normalized within-repertoire ranks of inferred template counts. A later analysis computed generation probabilities with a VDJ recombination model fitted to out-of-frame rearrangements, and checked the results against IGoR. A later analysis scored TCR-TCR, TCR-HLA and TCR-CMV co-occurrence with hypergeometric tests, applying a repertoire-size bias correction to TCR pairs. In a later analysis, false discovery rates were estimated by permuting HLA or CMV assignments 20 times. In a later analysis, co-occurring TCRs were grouped using DBSCAN, and TCRdist sequence similarity was added for clustering within HLA-allele-positive subsets. Repertoires with fewer than 30,000 or more than 120,000 public chains, plus five repertoires with anomalous nucleotide sharing, were excluded from co-occurrence clustering. The table comes from immuneACCESS by way of TCRdb, which keeps in-frame sequences with V and J called. Part of the clones is missing from these tables; in studies checked, under half for an unresolved V gene and the rest for unknown reasons. V and J calls and clone size are as listed in that table; D and trimming were resolved from the DNA. This sample holds over 200,000 clones; 70% to 85% were observed only once. The ten largest clonotypes hold 0.58% of the sample.

The junction carries 16 bases between V and J, which are trimmed by 1 base and 4 bases respectively. Taken from cysteine to phenylalanine, the CDR3 has 16 residues. The CDR3 DNA has 48 bases and is translated from base 1. As encoded in the germline V gene, CDR1 is MDHEN while CDR2 is SYDVKM. Summary of the overall study and its limitations: Several of the top co-occurrence clusters appeared to be linked to parvovirus B19, influenza, CMV and Epstein-Barr virus, according to a later analysis. Some IMGT-functional V segments, including TRBV6-2 and TRBV6-3, could not be told apart with the 87-base-pair reads, so those segments were excluded. Roughly uniform sequencing depth across donors was assumed in presence/absence analyses, although this assumption may not hold. In a later analysis, TCR association rates were found to vary across HLA loci, with the most associated TCRs seen for DRB1 alleles and the fewest for HLA-C alleles. Most CMV-associated TCR beta chains appeared to be HLA-restricted in a later analysis, and the HLA associations seemed to be driven largely by CMV exposure. Assigning TCR associations to individual alleles was difficult when HLA alleles, especially DR and DQ, strongly co-occurred. A further reported finding was that TCR beta sequences accurately predicted the HLA-A and HLA-B alleles for most subjects in the first cohort. Correlated functional status among segregating V segments might be attributable to linkage disequilibrium, but an unknown experimental factor could not be ruled out. In both the original and validation cohorts, the classifier was reported to diagnose cytomegalovirus status with high specificity and sensitivity. The study listed 150 to 200 TCR beta chains as associated with cytomegalovirus. The authors suggested that the approach could potentially be generalized to other disease states and immunological phenotypes. V-gene and J-gene trimming of TCR beta chains was associated with a missense DCLRE1C variant in a later genetic analysis, and the association was replicated in an independent cohort. In a later genetic analysis, fewer N-insertions in productive TCRs were reported among donors in an Asian-associated ancestry cluster than the roughly 700-donor mean. Because counts were too low, some 16 rarely observed V segments, including chromosome 9 orphons, were excluded from the earlier analysis of around 640 of the donors. Because some donors lacked HLA typing at each locus, the association tests relied only on the typed subset. In this cohort, only TCR beta chains were sequenced, and detectable features were limited by the absence of alpha or paired-chain data. For the cohort, immune exposure information was limited to CMV serostatus. A few of the identified cytomegalovirus-associated TCR beta chains were confirmed in vitro to be specific for cytomegalovirus antigens. In a later analysis, HLA-associated TCR beta chains were found to be more clonally expanded and to have lower generation probabilities than equally common non-associated chains. A cluster of highly shared sequence variants was judged likely to represent a technical artifact of the sequencing pipeline. At a false discovery rate of 0.05, a later analysis linked around 17,000 TCR beta sequences to specific HLA alleles. Across donors, most TCR sequences were observed very rarely, whereas some public TCRs were present in many individuals. In an earlier analysis of some 640 of the donors, most TCR beta V segments were observed in productive rearrangements about 90% or about 30% of the time, broadly matching IMGT annotations.

Recombination joined TRBV28 with TRBJ1-2; the best D guess is TRBD1, with 5 bases matching. The sequencing sample was made of PBMCs. This TCR came from a woman aged 40 to 49 in good health and CMV-seronegative. The CDR3 region: CASSLSRGVGGYGYTF. The sequenced DNA: TGTGCCAGCAGTTTATCGCGGGGGGTCGGGGGCTATGGCTACACCTTC.